This T cell receptor beta chain is from a study of blood T cells in healthy people across ages. Extracted total RNA amounted to at least 5.5 micrograms for each sample. A J-beta primer mix and a sample-barcoded 5' primer were used in a second PCR of about 7 to 12 cycles. Each cDNA molecule was tagged by a template-switch adaptor that had 12 random nucleotides. One entry per CDR3 protein results from TCRdb running MiXCR on the 5' RACE reads. The table has 1,800,000 or so distinct CDR3 sequences, 35% to 50% seen once; the top ten hold more than 20%. This CDR3 region has 15 residues. CDR1 and CDR2 from the germline V gene are SGHTA and FQGNSA. The V end lost 6 bases, the J end lost 0 bases, and 13 bases lay between the germline ends. Notes on the study in general: Unsorted PBMCs prevented conclusive naive versus antigen-experienced comparison. The donors' CMV status was not determined, possibly confounding changes in expanded clonotypes.

Remarks on this clonotype: What it binds is unknown.

The TCR was taken from a human donor in good health. The specimen sequenced was blood. The gene calls are TRBV7-2 and TRBJ2-3; tentatively, D is TRBD1 (5 bases). The CDR3 here is CASRNGHRSTDTQYF. The DNA of the CDR3 is TGTGCCAGCAGAAATGGACACCGTAGCACAGATACGCAGTATTTT.